The clone carrying this T cell receptor (beta chain) was seen only once. The antigen is undetermined. The PCR ran on 60 Vbeta and 13 Jbeta primers. Clones were sequenced by immunoSEQ multiplex PCR, and TCRdb holds only the in-frame ones, with some missing. The table has 120,000 or so clones, around four fifths seen once. The source of the sample is a study of cytomegalovirus exposure and HLA in healthy donors. The study, taken as a whole, reports: Some V segments, TRBV6-2 and TRBV6-3 among them, were indistinguishable and were therefore excluded. Many donors shared some public TCRs, even though most TCR sequences were rare.

Germline V CDR1 and CDR2: MDHEN, SYDVKM. The CDR3 has 16 amino acids. With V trimmed by 5 bases and J by 6 bases, 10 bases remained unmatched. Material: PBMCs. V and J are TRBV28 and TRBJ1-5, with 10 bases matching TRBD1. The sequence was collected from a woman aged 35 to 49 in good health and CMV-seronegative. The CDR3 sequence: CASSPGTGDGFQPQHF. CDR3 sequence (DNA): TGTGCCAGCAGTCCCGGGACAGGGGACGGCTTTCAGCCCCAGCATTTT.